A selection of T cell receptor beta chains follows, all from one sample in a study of T cell responses to AZD1222 COVID-19 vaccine. Using immunoSEQ multiplex PCR, the repertoire was profiled, and TCRdb retains in-frame clones only, with some absent. The sample has 100,000 or so clones, 70% to 90% seen once. The source material was peripheral blood, sampled 28 days after the second AZD1222 dose. Receptor source: an adult who received the AZD1222 COVID-19 vaccine. The conserved cysteine and the conserved F or W are not part of the CDR3 here.

TRBV4-1	TRBJ1-4	ASSQVATNEKLF
TRBV30	TRBJ1-2	AWTPTLANYGYT
TRBV7-3	TRBJ1-1	ASSSVGGNTEAF
TRBV6-1	TRBJ1-6	ASSGLLSSYNSPLH
TRBV2	TRBJ1-1	ASQTGVNTEAF
TRBV9	TRBJ2-4	ASSVGAGAKNIQY
TRBV9	TRBJ1-2	ASSLRAGNGYT
TRBV7-2	TRBJ1-1	ASSPRGNTEAF
TRBV5-1	TRBJ2-5	ASSLVPDARETQY
TRBV7-9	TRBJ1-6	ASMFVGQGGSPLH
TRBV6-5	TRBJ2-7	ASIGGEQY
TRBV11-2	TRBJ1-1	ASSFAMNTEAF
TRBV28	TRBJ1-2	ASTQMGYNGYT
TRBV6-5	TRBJ2-6	ASSFSGANVLT
TRBV10-3	TRBJ1-2	AISDGQGAGYGYT
TRBV19	TRBJ2-3	ASNWASRYSTDTQY
TRBV5-6	TRBJ2-3	ASSRARQLSTDTQY
TRBV6-1	TRBJ1-5	ASSEADTGSQPQH
TRBV4-3	TRBJ1-2	ASSRSTGQGYGYT
TRBV7-3	TRBJ2-3	ASSTPGRTDTQY
TRBV28	TRBJ2-5	ASSPQGRGETQY
TRBV27	TRBJ2-3	ASSLSASGRYTDTQY
TRBV4-1	TRBJ1-2	ASTDHYGYT
TRBV4-1	TRBJ1-5	ASSQGQNSNQPQH
TRBV7-3	TRBJ2-1	ASSLSGGADEQF
TRBV2	TRBJ2-3	ASSRTEKPTDTQY
TRBV3-1/TRBV3-2	TRBJ1-6	ASSLNPGNSPLH
TRBV27	TRBJ1-4	ASSPLTGDNEKLF
TRBV28	TRBJ2-3	ASSPKETVKDTQY
TRBV29-1	TRBJ1-2	SVPRGAGYGYT
TRBV19	TRBJ1-5	ASTNTGLNQPQH
TRBV14	TRBJ1-2	ASSQFDRGVDYGYT
TRBV18	TRBJ1-1	ASSPTGVTEAF
TRBV6-1	TRBJ1-6	ASSEHASNSPLH
TRBV7-2	TRBJ2-1	ASSPTPKLATQF
TRBV7-8	TRBJ1-2	ASSLSRGTGVTTKANYGYT
TRBV5-1	TRBJ2-7	ASSLGGTASYEQY
TRBV9	TRBJ2-5	ASSVSSGGAQTQY
TRBV4-1	TRBJ2-7	ASSQVEGQNYEQY
TRBV7-3	TRBJ1-1	ASSFPGRFTEAF
TRBV9	TRBJ2-6	ASTGTPGSSGANVLT
TRBV30	TRBJ2-7	AWSPGGWNEQY